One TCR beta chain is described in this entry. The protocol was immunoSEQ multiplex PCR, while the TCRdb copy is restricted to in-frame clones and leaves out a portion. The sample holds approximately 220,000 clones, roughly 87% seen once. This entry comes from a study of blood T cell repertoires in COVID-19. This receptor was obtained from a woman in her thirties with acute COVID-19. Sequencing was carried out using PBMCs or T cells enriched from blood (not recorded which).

CDR3 nucleotides: TGTGCCAGCAGTGAAGGGGCAGTCAATCAGCCCCAGCATTTT. It encodes CASSEGAVNQPQHF. V gene TRBV6-1 combines with J gene TRBJ1-5; no clear D gene. Looked up from germline, CDR1 is MNHNS and CDR2 is SASEGT. Trimming removed 1 base from V and 3 bases from J, with 7 bases in between. This CDR3 has 14 amino acids.